The 28 T cell receptor beta chains below come from one sample, sequenced in a study of tumor-infiltrating lymphocytes in primary liver carcinoma. TCR beta cDNA was reverse-transcribed from 400 to 500 ng of total RNA. The reaction used a constant-region primer and ProtoScript II reverse transcriptase. Three nested multiplex PCR rounds, a slightly modified ARM-PCR method, built the TCR beta libraries. A C-beta reverse primer was combined with TRBV1-TRBV30 forward primers in the first two PCR rounds, and each round had roughly 9 cycles. TCRdb redid the calling of the multiplex PCR reads with MiXCR, one entry per CDR3 protein. The top ten clones hold under 35% of a sample with about 23,000 distinct CDR3 sequences, around 77% of them seen once. Total RNA and DNA came together from about 19-30 mg of bulk tissue without cell sorting. Sequencing input: liver tumor tissue from sampling region 5. Noted subset: tumor region T5, tumor centre. These receptors all come from a woman under 40 with primary liver carcinoma and hepatitis B virus infection.

In regard to this clonotype: Sequence at one end of the junction differs from germline and may be a read error. V usage is TRBV12-3 or TRBV12-4 and J usage is TRBJ2-2; the match to TRBD2 covers 10 bases. The CDR3 consists of 16 residues. CDR3 nucleotide sequence: TGCGCCAGAAGTCCATGGGCTAGCGGGAGTTACGGGGAGCTGTTTTTT. It translates to CARSPWASGSYGELFF.

This chain uses TRBV5-1 with TRBJ2-7, with D maybe TRBD2 (5 bases). This CDR3 region has 15 residues. Germline CDR1 is SGHRS and CDR2 is YFSETQ. The CDR3 spells CACSPRVDFVYEQYF. The CDR3 region has the DNA TGCGCTTGCAGCCCGAGGGTGGACTTCGTTTACGAGCAGTACTTC.

This clonotype counts as large. V is TRBV11-2 and J is TRBJ2-7; the D is unclear. CDR1 is SGHAT and CDR2 is FQNNGV in the germline V gene. V gave up 1 base and J gave up 6 bases, with 7 bases separating them. The CDR3 totals 12 residues. CDR3 protein: CASSLGPTEQYF. The CDR3 DNA follows: TGTGCCAGCAGCTTAGGTCCCACCGAGCAGTACTTC.

In the case of this clonotype: The junction and the germline gene differ at one end; a read error may be behind it. The J gene is TRBJ2-4, the V gene TRBV5-5; D is perhaps TRBD2 (5 bases). Germline V gene lookup returns CDR1 SGHKS and CDR2 YYEKEE (reference sequence). The CDR3 covers 17 residues. CDR3 sequence: CGSSSVGMRERSDIQYF. CDR3 in DNA: TGTGGCAGCAGCTCAGTAGGAATGAGGGAGAGGTCGGACATTCAGTACTTC. The full variable domain, completed using reference TRBV5-5 and TRBJ2-4, is DAGVTQSPTHLIKTRGQQVTLRCSPISGHKSVSWYQQVLGQGPQFIFQYYEKEERGRGNFPDRFSARQFPNYSSELNVNALLLGDSALYLCGSSSVGMRERSDIQYFGAGTRLSVL.

Concerning this clonotype itself: Sequence at one end of the junction differs from germline and may be a read error. The V and J genes are TRBV7-8 and TRBJ2-3; TRBD2 matches at 10 bases. Germline V CDR1 and CDR2: SGHVS, FQNEAQ. The CDR3 spans 16 residues. CDR3 sequence (DNA): TGTGACAGTAGCTTAGGAGCGGGAGGGCCTGGTGATAAGCAGTATTTT. Its protein product is CDSSLGAGGPGDKQYF.

The sample holds one count of this clonotype. The chain carries TRBV6-5 and TRBJ2-7; D not resolved. Germline V CDR1 and CDR2: MNHEY, SVGAGI. The CDR3 totals 15 residues. V gave up 2 bases and J gave up 1 base, with 12 bases separating them. The CDR3 nucleotides read TGTGCCAGCAGTTACATGAACAGCAGGTCCTACGAGCAGTACTTC. As protein: CASSYMNSRSYEQYF.

Judged by abundance, this clonotype is medium-sized. The genes are TRBV5-4 and TRBJ2-6; D is unresolved. The germline gives CDR1 SGHNT, CDR2 YYREEE (reference sequence). Trimming took off 0 bases at V and 2 bases at J, with 3 bases between the two ends. CDR3 size: 14 residues. CDR3 nucleotide sequence: TGTGCCAGCAGCTTGGCAGCTGGGGCCAACGTCCTGACTTTC. Protein product: CASSLAAGANVLTF.

This clonotype was picked up one time. The CDR3 does not end in the conserved phenylalanine or tryptophan, so this is likely a read error. The CDR3 here is CASSWAGGTGIQYV. CDR3 coding DNA: TGTGCCAGCAGTTGGGCAGGGGGCACTGGGATCCAGTACGTC. The chain links TRBV11-1 to TRBJ2-5; 8 bases map to TRBD1. The trim removed 6 bases at V and 10 bases at J, leaving 13 bases unmatched. The CDR3 sequence is 14 residues long. CDR1 is SGHAT and CDR2 is FQDESV in the germline V gene (reference sequence).

The CDR3 DNA reads as TGTGCCTGCCGCTTCTCCACAGATACGCAGTATTTT. It codes for CACRFSTDTQYF. The chain combines TRBV5-4 with TRBJ2-3; D is undetermined. This CDR3 has 12 amino acids. CDR1 and CDR2 (germline): SGHNT, YYREEE (reference sequence). With 10 bases removed from V and 2 bases from J, the gap between germline ends came to 11 bases. Filled out from reference TRBV5-4 and TRBJ2-3, the complete variable domain reads ETGVTQSPTHLIKTRGQQVTLRCSSQSGHNTVSWYQQALGQGPQFIFQYYREEENGRGNFPPRFSGLQFPNYSSELNVNALELDDSALYLCACRFSTDTQYFGPGTRLTVL.

As to this clonotype: A read error may produce the germline difference seen at one junction end. The J gene is TRBJ2-7, the V gene TRBV6-5; 14 bases fit TRBD2. There are 17 residues in the CDR3. Germline-derived CDR1 and CDR2 are MNHEY and SVGAGI. This chain's CDR3 is CAGSFAGTSGSPYEQHF. CDR3 sequence (DNA): TGTGCCGGCAGCTTCGCCGGGACTAGCGGGAGCCCCTACGAGCAGCACTTC.

With respect to this clonotype: The CDR3 does not end in the conserved phenylalanine or tryptophan, so this is likely a read error. CDR3 region: CASSYGGLGTKVLTI. In nucleotides, the CDR3 is TGTGCCAGCAGTTACGGTGGGCTTGGGACCAAGGTCCTGACTATC. This chain connects TRBV6-2 or TRBV6-3 to TRBJ2-6; the D call may be TRBD1 or TRBD2 (5 bases each). Per the germline V gene, CDR1 is MNHEY and CDR2 is SVGEGT. The CDR3 runs 15 residues.

About this clonotype: At one of its ends the junction is not consistent with the germline gene, which may arise from a read error. CDR3 region: CASSSLGSSSSGTNVLTF. CDR3 nucleotide sequence: TGTGCCAGCAGCTCATTAGGGAGCTCCAGTTCTGGGACCAACGTCCTGACTTTC. The rearrangement joins TRBV7-9 to TRBJ2-6, with a possible D match to TRBD2 (5 bases). Germline CDR1 is SEHNR and CDR2 is FQNEAQ (reference sequence). The CDR3 has 18 amino acids.

This clonotype was counted only a few times. The chain employs TRBV12-3 or TRBV12-4 and TRBJ2-7, with D hard to call. CDR3 length equals 12 residues. Trimming pared 5 bases from V and 6 bases from J, leaving 11 bases between. CDR3 nucleotide sequence: TGTGCCAGCAGTATACCGTACTGCGAGCAGTACTTC. Protein sequence: CASSIPYCEQYF.

The chain joins TRBV5-4 to TRBJ2-1, with D tentatively TRBD2 (6 bases). The CDR3 has 16 amino acids. With 2 bases removed from V and 7 bases from J, the gap between germline ends came to 19 bases. Germline CDR1 SGHNT, CDR2 YYREEE (reference sequence). Written as DNA, the CDR3 is TGTGCCAGCAGCTTCCCCAGCTGGAGGGGTCGGAATGAGCAGTTCTTC. Its protein product is CASSFPSWRGRNEQFF. The whole variable domain, remainder taken from reference TRBV5-4 and TRBJ2-1, is ETGVTQSPTHLIKTRGQQVTLRCSSQSGHNTVSWYQQALGQGPQFIFQYYREEENGRGNFPPRFSGLQFPNYSSELNVNALELDDSALYLCASSFPSWRGRNEQFFGPGTRLTVL.

This clonotype was seen at least ten times. DNA of the CDR3: TGTGCCTGGGCCCCAGACAGGGGTAACTATGGCTACACCTTC. Its translation is CAWAPDRGNYGYTF. The chain employs TRBV30 and TRBJ1-2, with TRBD1 matching over 8 bases. This CDR3 region has 14 residues. J lost 1 base, V lost 5 bases, and 6 bases had no gene match. CDR1 is GTSNPN and CDR2 is SVGIG in the germline V gene (reference sequence).

The genes are TRBV6-5 and TRBJ2-7; 9 bases are a match to TRBD2. Germline CDR1 MNHEY, CDR2 SVGAGI. The CDR3 runs to 17 residues. Trimming took 8 bases from V and 0 from J; bases not matched to a gene: 14. The CDR3 region has the DNA TGTGCCAGCTGCTTAGCCGGGACTAGCTGGAGCTCCTACGAGCAGTACTTC. Its translation: CASCLAGTSWSSYEQYF.

Worth noting for this clonotype: Since no conserved phenylalanine or tryptophan closes the CDR3, a read error is the likely cause. The rearrangement links TRBV10-2 to TRBJ1-1; D uncertain. CDR1 and CDR2 (germline): WSHSY, SAAADI. The CDR3 covers 14 residues. This CDR3 is CPCSESKAGTEAFI. The CDR3 DNA sequence: TGCCCCTGCAGTGAGTCGAAGGCGGGCACTGAAGCTTTCATT.

About this clonotype: The conserved final phenylalanine or tryptophan is absent from the CDR3, which likely points to a read error. The chain combines TRBV7-6 with TRBJ2-3; the D is unclear. V shed 9 bases and J shed 2 bases, with 9 bases lying between them. There are 12 residues in the CDR3. CDR1 is SGHVS and CDR2 is FNYEAQ in the germline V gene. CDR3 loop: CASSPPTDTQYL. As DNA, the CDR3 is TGTGCCAGTAGCCCCCCCACAGATACGCAGTATTTA.

A note on this clonotype: A junction boundary mismatches the germline segment, possibly from a read error. This rearrangement joins TRBV11-3 to TRBJ2-1, with 12 bases identical to TRBD2. Germline V gives CDR1 SGHNT, CDR2 YENEEA. The CDR3 runs to 14 residues. CDR3 sequence: CVSSRLAGVYEQFF. The CDR3 region has the DNA TGTGTCAGCAGCCGACTAGCGGGGGTGTATGAGCAGTTCTTC. Looking up the rest from reference TRBV11-3 and TRBJ2-1 gives the full variable domain: EAGVVQSPRYKIIEKKQPVAFWCNPISGHNTLYWYLQNLGQGPELLIRYENEEAVDDSQLPKDRFSAERLKGVDSTLKIQPAELGDSAVYLCVSSRLAGVYEQFFGPGTRLTVL.

About this clonotype: Because the CDR3 is missing its conserved closing phenylalanine or tryptophan, this is likely a read error. This chain connects TRBV11-2 to TRBJ2-2, with D possibly matching TRBD2 (6 bases). There are 17 residues in the CDR3. The V gene's germline CDR1 is SGHAT and CDR2 FQNNGV. CDR3 protein: CASSLALGGANTGELFL. The CDR3 DNA reads TGTGCTAGCAGCTTAGCATTAGGAGGGGCGAACACCGGGGAGCTGTTTCTT.

This clonotype counts as medium-sized. The J gene is TRBJ1-3, the V gene TRBV12-3 or TRBV12-4; the D gene is possibly TRBD1 (5 bases). The CDR3 loop spans 14 amino acids. V gave up 8 bases and J gave up 4 bases, with 15 bases separating them. The CDR3 reads CASATWGHGNTIYF. For the CDR3, the DNA is TGTGCCAGCGCAACTTGGGGCCACGGAAACACCATATATTTT.

Regarding this clonotype: A junction boundary mismatches the germline segment, possibly from a read error. The rearrangement links TRBV11-2 to TRBJ2-7; D might be TRBD2 (5 bases). This CDR3 is built from 13 residues. Germline V lookup: CDR1 SGHAT, CDR2 FQNNGV. Written as DNA, the CDR3 is TGTCCCAGCAGCCCCTCGAATGCGGGCGAACAGTACTTC. It encodes CPSSPSNAGEQYF.

The chain recombines TRBV11-2 with TRBJ1-4; D is undetermined. Germline V lookup: CDR1 SGHAT, CDR2 FQNNGV. Trimming took 5 bases from V and 10 from J, leaving 11 bases between them. The CDR3 runs to 12 residues. The CDR3 coding sequence is TGTGCCAGCAGCCCCCGTGTGGGAAAACTGTTTTTT. As protein: CASSPRVGKLFF.

Worth noting for this clonotype: No conserved phenylalanine or tryptophan ends this CDR3, so it is likely a read error. The rearrangement links TRBV4-3 to TRBJ2-7; possibly TRBD2 for D (5 bases). CDR3 length equals 18 residues. CDR1 is LGHNA and CDR2 is YSLEER in the germline V gene. CDR3 sequence: CASSQAVTGCHISYEQYS. The CDR3 bases are TGCGCCAGCAGCCAAGCTGTGACGGGGTGTCACATTAGCTACGAACAGTACTCC.

To note about this clonotype: At one end, the junction sequence differs from germline, possibly due to a read error. J is TRBJ2-2 and V is TRBV14; TRBD1 is a possible D gene (6 bases). There are 14 residues in the CDR3. Germline V gene lookup returns CDR1 SGHDN and CDR2 FVKESK. CDR3 region: CTSSWTVDAGELFF. DNA of the CDR3: TGTACCAGCAGCTGGACAGTGGACGCCGGGGAGCTGTTTTTT.

The table lists this clonotype with a few counts. The conserved closing phenylalanine or tryptophan is absent in this CDR3, likely reflecting a read error. The chain employs TRBV4-2 and TRBJ2-7, with D unresolved. CDR1 is LGHNA and CDR2 is YNFKEQ in the germline V gene. The CDR3 runs to 13 residues. With 2 bases removed from V and 3 bases from J, the gap between germline ends came to 8 bases. In DNA form, the CDR3 reads TGTGCCAGCAGCCAACTTAGTCGCTACGAGCAGTACCTC. Translating gives CASSQLSRYEQYL.

In regard to this clonotype: The CDR3 does not end in the conserved phenylalanine or tryptophan, so this is likely a read error. The CDR3 DNA follows: TGTGCCAGTAGCCAAGACCCCTTAACTAGCGGGAGGGCGGTGACGACGGATACGCAGTATTTG. It yields the protein CASSQDPLTSGRAVTTDTQYL. The chain recombines TRBV4-3 with TRBJ2-3, with 13 nucleotides matching TRBD2. The CDR3 is 21 residues long. Germline loops: CDR1 LGHNA, CDR2 YSLEER.

Worth noting for this clonotype: One end of the junction does not line up with germline, which may come from a read error. V usage is TRBV11-1 and J usage is TRBJ2-1, with TRBD2 matching over 9 bases. Germline lookup yields CDR1 SGHAT and CDR2 FQDESV (reference sequence). CDR3 length: 15 amino acids. CDR3 nucleotides: TGTGCCAGCAGGACCGGGACTAGCTGCTACAATGAGCTGTTCTTC. Translation gives CASRTGTSCYNELFF.